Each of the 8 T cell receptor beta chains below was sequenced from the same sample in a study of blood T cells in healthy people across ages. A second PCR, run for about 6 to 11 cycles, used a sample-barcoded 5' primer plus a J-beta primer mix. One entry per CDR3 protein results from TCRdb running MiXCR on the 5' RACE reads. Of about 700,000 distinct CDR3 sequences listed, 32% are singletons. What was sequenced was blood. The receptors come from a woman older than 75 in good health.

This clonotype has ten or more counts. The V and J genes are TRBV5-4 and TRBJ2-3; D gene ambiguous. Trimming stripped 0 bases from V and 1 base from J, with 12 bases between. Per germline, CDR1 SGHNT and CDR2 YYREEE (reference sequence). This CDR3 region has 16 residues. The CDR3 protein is CASSLANTRGTDTQYF. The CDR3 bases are TGTGCCAGCAGCTTGGCCAACACGCGCGGCACAGATACGCAGTATTTT.

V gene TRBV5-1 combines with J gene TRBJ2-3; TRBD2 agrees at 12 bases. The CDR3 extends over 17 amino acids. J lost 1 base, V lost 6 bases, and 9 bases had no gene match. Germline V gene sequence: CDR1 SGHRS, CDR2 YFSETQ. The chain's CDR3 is CASNLRTSGVRTDTQYF. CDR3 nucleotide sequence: TGCGCCAGCAACCTGCGGACTAGCGGGGTGCGCACAGATACGCAGTATTTT.

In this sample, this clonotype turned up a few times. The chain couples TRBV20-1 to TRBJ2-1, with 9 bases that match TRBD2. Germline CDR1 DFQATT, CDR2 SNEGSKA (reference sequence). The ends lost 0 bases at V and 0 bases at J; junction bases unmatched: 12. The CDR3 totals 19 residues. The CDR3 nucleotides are TGCAGTGCTAGAGACGGTGCGGGAGGGGAGAGGGGCTCCTACAATGAGCAGTTCTTC. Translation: CSARDGAGGERGSYNEQFF.

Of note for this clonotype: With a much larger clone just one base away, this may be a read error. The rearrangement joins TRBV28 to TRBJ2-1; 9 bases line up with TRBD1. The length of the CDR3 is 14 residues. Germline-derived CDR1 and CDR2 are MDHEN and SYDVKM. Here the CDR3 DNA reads TGTGCCTGCAGTGACACAGGGGGCGGACGTGAGCAGTTCTTC. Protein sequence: CACSDTGGGREQFF.

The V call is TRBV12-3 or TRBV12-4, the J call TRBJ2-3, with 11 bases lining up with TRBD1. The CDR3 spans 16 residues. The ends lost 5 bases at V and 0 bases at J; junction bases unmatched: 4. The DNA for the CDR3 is TGTGCCAGCAGTCCCGGACAGGGGGCCAGCACAGATACGCAGTATTTT. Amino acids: CASSPGQGASTDTQYF.

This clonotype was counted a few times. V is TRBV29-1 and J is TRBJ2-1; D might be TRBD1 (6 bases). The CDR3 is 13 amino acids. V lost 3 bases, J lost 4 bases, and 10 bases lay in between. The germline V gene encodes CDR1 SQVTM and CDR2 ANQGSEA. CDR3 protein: CSVDKTGYNEQFF. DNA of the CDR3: TGCAGCGTTGATAAGACAGGTTACAATGAGCAGTTCTTC.

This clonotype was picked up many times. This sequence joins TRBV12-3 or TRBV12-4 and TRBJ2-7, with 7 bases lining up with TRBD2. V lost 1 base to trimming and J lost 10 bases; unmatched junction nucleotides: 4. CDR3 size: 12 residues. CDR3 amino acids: CASSLGGGPQYF. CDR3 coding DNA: TGTGCCAGCAGTTTAGGCGGGGGACCACAGTACTTC.

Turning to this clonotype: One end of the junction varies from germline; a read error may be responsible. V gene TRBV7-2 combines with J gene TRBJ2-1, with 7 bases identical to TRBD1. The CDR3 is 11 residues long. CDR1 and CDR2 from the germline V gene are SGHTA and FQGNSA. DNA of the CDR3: TGTGCCAGCAGTTCCAGGACAGGTCTGGTCTTC. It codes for CASSSRTGLVF.